Following are 18 T cell receptor beta chains from one sample sequenced in a study of cytotoxic CD8 clonotypes in ibrutinib-treated CLL. Produced via immunoSEQ multiplex PCR; TCRdb's table is partial and in-frame only. The sample includes about 250,000 clones, 70% of them seen just once. The specimen was PBMCs, collected after 24 months of ibrutinib treatment. These TCRs come from a human donor with chronic lymphocytic leukemia.

The CDR3 loop reads CASSPARQLSYEQYF. The CDR3 nucleotides are TGCGCCAGCAGCCCTGCCCGGCAGCTATCCTACGAGCAGTACTTC. The gene calls are TRBV5-1 and TRBJ2-7; D not resolved. The V end lost 4 bases, the J end lost 1 base, and 15 bases lay between the germline ends. The CDR3 is 15 amino acids. CDR1 and CDR2 (germline): SGHRS, YFSETQ.

J is TRBJ2-7 and V is TRBV6-1; TRBD2 might be the D (5 bases). CDR1 and CDR2 (germline): MNHNS, SASEGT. Trimming removed 3 bases at V and 2 bases at J, with 23 bases between. CDR3 length: 18 amino acids. CDR3 DNA: TGTGCCAGCAGTGAGGCATTATTTCGGACTGGATTAACCTACGAGCAGTACTTC. Translated, it gives CASSEALFRTGLTYEQYF.

This clone was counted a few times. The chain employs TRBV12-2 and TRBJ2-7. TRBV12-2 is a pseudogene locus. CDR3 length: 13 amino acids. Written as DNA, the CDR3 is TGTGCAAGTCGCCGGAGCAGGCGCTACGAGCAGTACTTC. Its protein is CASRRSRRYEQYF.

CDR3 residues: CASSPPTEHTQYF. The CDR3 DNA sequence: TGTGCCAGCAGTCCGCCGACGGAACATACGCAGTATTTT. The chain has TRBV28 and TRBJ2-3; D uncertain. V was pared by 5 bases and J by 7 bases, with 13 bases between. CDR3 length equals 13 residues. From germline, CDR1 is MDHEN and CDR2 SYDVKM.

The table lists this clone with a count of one. V usage is TRBV9 and J usage is TRBJ1-1; perhaps TRBD1 as D (6 bases). The CDR3 runs to 15 residues. Looked up from germline, CDR1 is SGDLS and CDR2 is YYNGEE. V lost 4 bases, J lost 0 bases, and 13 bases lay in between. Written as DNA, the CDR3 is TGTGCCAGCAGCACGCGGACAGACATGAACACTGAAGCTTTCTTT. Protein: CASSTRTDMNTEAFF.

This clone has just one count. This CDR3 is CAWRASGVTQYF. The CDR3 DNA follows: TGTGCCTGGAGGGCTAGCGGTGTGACCCAGTACTTC. The chain carries TRBV30 and TRBJ2-5, with 7 positions matching TRBD2. Per the germline V gene, CDR1 is GTSNPN and CDR2 is SVGIG (reference sequence). Trimming took 3 bases from V and 7 from J; bases not matched to a gene: 5. The CDR3 runs to 12 residues.

The V gene is TRBV5-1, the J gene TRBJ2-5, with TRBD2 matching 10 bases. J was trimmed by 5 bases and V by 5 bases; bases with no gene match: 15. Germline CDR1 reads SGHRS; CDR2 reads YFSETQ. The length of the CDR3 is 17 residues. As DNA, the CDR3 is TGCGCCAGCAGGGGGGGCAGCACTAGCGGGACCTCGGAGACCCAGTACTTC. It translates to CASRGGSTSGTSETQYF.

J is TRBJ1-5 and V is TRBV19, with D possibly matching TRBD1 (6 bases). Germline CDR1 and CDR2: LNHDA and SQIVND (reference sequence). The germline V and J ends were trimmed by 5 bases and 2 bases, with 10 bases remaining between them. CDR3 length equals 14 residues. The CDR3 DNA follows: TGTGCCAGTAGTTTGGCAGGGGGCAATCAGCCCCAGCATTTT. This encodes CASSLAGGNQPQHF.

The J gene is TRBJ2-7, the V gene TRBV28; 7 positions match TRBD1. V dropped 2 bases and J dropped 0; count of bases not matched to a gene: 4. The length of the CDR3 is 15 residues. Germline CDR1 is MDHEN and CDR2 is SYDVKM. CDR3 region: CASSLGTGVSYEQYF. The CDR3 nucleotides read TGTGCCAGCAGTTTAGGTACAGGGGTCTCCTACGAGCAGTACTTC.

This clone was seen only once. The chain employs TRBV7-9 and TRBJ2-1; 9 bases match TRBD2. The V and J ends lost 4 bases and 3 bases, in that order; junction bases with no gene match: 7. Germline V CDR1 and CDR2: SEHNR, FQNEAQ (reference sequence). This CDR3 has 16 amino acids. Here the CDR3 DNA reads TGTGCCAGCAGCTGGGGACTAGCCGAATACTACAATGAGCAGTTCTTC. It translates to CASSWGLAEYYNEQFF.

The CDR3 here is CASSPPGGAYEQYF. In DNA form, the CDR3 reads TGTGCCAGCAGCCCACCCGGGGGGGCCTACGAGCAGTACTTC. The J gene is TRBJ2-7, the V gene TRBV14; TRBD2 agrees at 8 bases. The CDR3 is 14 amino acids. Germline V gives CDR1 SGHDN, CDR2 FVKESK. The V gene end was trimmed by 4 bases and the J gene end by 2 bases; junction bases not matched to a gene: 4.

The chain couples TRBV27 to TRBJ2-7, with D perhaps given as TRBD1 or TRBD2 (5 bases each). Trimming took off 4 bases at V and 2 bases at J, with 21 bases between the two ends. The length of the CDR3 is 17 residues. The germline V gene encodes CDR1 MNHEY and CDR2 SMNVEV (reference sequence). The CDR3 region has the DNA TGTGCCAGCAGTTCCAGGGCCCGGGACCCCACGCCCTACGAGCAGTACTTC. It translates to CASSSRARDPTPYEQYF.

V usage is TRBV5-6 and J usage is TRBJ2-6; D perhaps matches TRBD1 (6 bases). The CDR3 sequence is 17 residues long. Germline V gene lookup returns CDR1 SGHDT and CDR2 YYEEEE. V gave up 2 bases and J gave up 4 bases, with 16 bases separating them. CDR3 protein: CASSLPEGVTGANVLTF. The DNA for the CDR3 is TGTGCCAGCAGCTTACCAGAGGGGGTAACCGGGGCCAACGTCCTGACTTTC.

The genes are TRBV30 and TRBJ1-3, with TRBD1 matching 10 bases. Germline assignment: CDR1 GTSNPN and CDR2 SVGIG (reference sequence). J lost 6 bases, V lost 8 bases, and 7 bases had no gene match. There are 13 residues in the CDR3. CDR3 nucleotides: TGTGCCACCGAGACAGGGGGCCTAAACACCATATATTTT. Its protein product is CATETGGLNTIYF.

The chain links TRBV30 to TRBJ2-5; D is uncertain. CDR3 length: 10 amino acids. CDR1 and CDR2 from the germline V gene are GTSNPN and SVGIG (reference sequence). Trimming pared 7 bases from V and 2 bases from J, leaving 5 bases between. The CDR3 nucleotides are TGTGCCTCAGGACAAGAGACCCAGTACTTC. As protein: CASGQETQYF.

The rearrangement joins TRBV16 to TRBJ2-7; no clear D gene. Germline V gene sequence: CDR1 KGHSY, CDR2 FQNENV. The CDR3 loop spans 13 amino acids. V shed 0 bases and J shed 6 bases, with 9 bases lying between them. This CDR3 reads CASSQSVFGEQYF. CDR3 bases: TGTGCCAGCAGCCAATCGGTCTTCGGCGAGCAGTACTTC.

The chain joins TRBV7-9 to TRBJ1-5; TRBD1 might be the D (6 bases). Germline V lookup: CDR1 SEHNR, CDR2 FQNEAQ (reference sequence). The CDR3 sequence is 14 residues long. V was cut by 8 bases and J by 7 bases, with 18 bases left in between. CDR3 bases: TGTGCCAGCGCTATCGGGGGGCAGAGGCAGCCCCAGCATTTT. Amino acids: CASAIGGQRQPQHF.

This chain's CDR3 is CASSSGTGAGYTF. The DNA of the CDR3 is TGTGCCAGCAGTTCCGGGACAGGGGCCGGCTACACCTTC. The rearrangement uses TRBV6-5 and TRBJ1-2; 10 positions match TRBD1. CDR1 and CDR2 from the germline V gene are MNHEY and SVGAGI. V trimming: 4 bases; J trimming: 8 bases; junction bases outside the gene matches: 4. The CDR3 length is 13 residues.